This T cell receptor (beta chain) was profiled in a study of blood T cells in healthy people across ages. Losses at the gene ends were 4 bases for V and 2 bases for J; bases not matched to a gene: 11. The CDR3 consists of 18 residues. Germline V lookup: CDR1 MGHRA, CDR2 YSYEKL. With a J-beta primer mix and a sample-barcoded 5' primer, a second PCR ran 7 to 11 cycles. TCRdb re-called the 5' RACE reads through MiXCR, storing one row per CDR3 protein. The sample contains some 1.4 million distinct CDR3 sequences, around 39% of which appear only once. In terms of origin and age, donors were healthy Caucasian individuals from Russia aged about 6 to 90. Drawn from each donor were 7.5 to 10 milliliters of peripheral blood. At least 6 micrograms of total RNA were extracted per sample. This clonotype was counted only a few times.

The chain recombines TRBV4-1 with TRBJ2-1, with TRBD2 matching over 10 bases. The sample was blood. The receptor was derived from a woman between 18 and 29 years old in good health. CDR3 residues: CASSLLLAGNFPYNEQFF. CDR3 nucleotides: TGCGCCAGCAGCCTCCTACTAGCGGGGAATTTCCCCTACAATGAGCAGTTCTTC.